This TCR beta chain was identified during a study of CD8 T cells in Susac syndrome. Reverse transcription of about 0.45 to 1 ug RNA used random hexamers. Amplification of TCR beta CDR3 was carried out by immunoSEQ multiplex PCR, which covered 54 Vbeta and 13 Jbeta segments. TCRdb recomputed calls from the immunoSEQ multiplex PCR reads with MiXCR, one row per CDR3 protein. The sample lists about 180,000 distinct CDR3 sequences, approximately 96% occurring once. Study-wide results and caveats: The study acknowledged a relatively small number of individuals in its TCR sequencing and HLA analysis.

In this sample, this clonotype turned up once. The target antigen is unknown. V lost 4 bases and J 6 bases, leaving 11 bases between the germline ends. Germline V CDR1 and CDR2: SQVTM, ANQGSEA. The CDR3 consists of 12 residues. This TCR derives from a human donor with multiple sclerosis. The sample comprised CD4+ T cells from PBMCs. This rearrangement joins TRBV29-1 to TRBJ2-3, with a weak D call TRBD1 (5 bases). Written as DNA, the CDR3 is TGCAGCGTTGCAAAGGGGAAGGATACGCAGTATTTT. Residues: CSVAKGKDTQYF.